Below, 12 T cell receptor beta chains from the same sample are listed, as sequenced in a study of blood T cell repertoires in COVID-19 (TCRdb year 2020). Library creation used the immunoSEQ multiplex PCR assay. The immuneACCESS repertoire file appears here via TCRdb, limited to in-frame rearrangements. These files lack a portion of the clones; in checked studies, under half of the deficit traces to unresolved V genes, and the cause of the others is not known. The sample table records around 47,000 clones; 80% to 90% of these occur just once. 40% to 55% of the sample is held by the ten biggest clonotypes. The specimen was peripheral blood. These TCRs come from a human donor in a cohort sampled during active COVID-19.

The CDR3 region has the DNA TGTGCCAGCAGCTTAGACGGGCTCGGTGGGGGGGCGTCAGATACGCAGTATTTT. Amino acids: CASSLDGLGGGASDTQYF. V is TRBV13 and J is TRBJ2-3, with D tentatively TRBD2 (7 bases). The CDR3 is made up of 18 amino acids. From germline, CDR1 is PRHDT and CDR2 FYEKMQ (reference sequence). V was trimmed by 1 base and J by 4 bases, leaving 21 bases between them.

The V call is TRBV6-6, the J call TRBJ2-7; D is unclear. Trimming removed 6 bases from V and 1 base from J, with 4 bases in between. The length of the CDR3 is 11 residues. CDR1 and CDR2 from the germline V gene are MNHNY and SVGAGI (reference sequence). The CDR3 here is CASSKSYEQYF. DNA for the CDR3: TGTGCCAGCAGCAAATCCTACGAGCAGTACTTC.

The chain employs TRBV19 and TRBJ1-5; D possibly corresponds to TRBD1 (6 bases). Per germline, CDR1 LNHDA and CDR2 SQIVND (reference sequence). The CDR3 sequence is 17 residues long. V shed 1 base and J shed 5 bases, with 18 bases lying between them. The CDR3 is CASSIGLRGSSDQPQHF. In DNA, the CDR3 is TGTGCCAGTAGTATAGGGCTCAGGGGAAGCTCGGATCAGCCCCAGCATTTT.

The chain links TRBV7-2 to TRBJ2-3; 12 bases are shared with TRBD2. The CDR3 has 16 amino acids. V lost 5 bases and J lost 5; bases outside the gene matches: 8. Germline V gene lookup returns CDR1 SGHTA and CDR2 FQGNSA. CDR3 DNA: TGTGCCAGCAGCCCAACTAGCGGGGGGCGTTTAGATACGCAGTATTTT. Encoded protein: CASSPTSGGRLDTQYF.

This clone was counted once. The CDR3 loop reads CASSSSSGGELFF. DNA of the CDR3: TGTGCCAGCAGTTCGAGTTCCGGCGGGGAGCTGTTTTTT. The gene calls are TRBV12-3 or TRBV12-4 and TRBJ2-2; the D is unclear. The V gene lost 4 bases and the J gene lost 7 bases, with 10 bases spanning the gap. The CDR3 contains 13 residues.

The chain uses TRBV9 and TRBJ2-4, with D possibly being TRBD1 (6 bases). Per germline, CDR1 SGDLS and CDR2 YYNGEE. V shed 0 bases and J shed 6 bases, with 13 bases lying between them. The CDR3 covers 15 residues. This CDR3 reads CASSVGRTAGNIQYF. The DNA for the CDR3 is TGTGCCAGCAGCGTAGGGCGGACAGCTGGAAACATTCAGTACTTC.

The chain carries TRBV7-8 and TRBJ2-5; the match to TRBD2 covers 8 bases. The J segment lost 5 bases and the V segment lost 6 bases, leaving 8 bases of the junction unmatched. The CDR3 spans 14 residues. Germline CDR1 reads SGHVS; CDR2 reads FQNEAQ. Here the CDR3 DNA reads TGTGCCAGCAGTCCGGGGGGGGCCCGGGAGACCCAGTACTTC. Protein: CASSPGGARETQYF.

The chain has TRBV29-1 and TRBJ1-5; weak D call: TRBD1 (6 bases). This CDR3 is built from 14 residues. V lost 6 bases to trimming and J lost 4 bases, with 16 bases between them. Germline V gene sequence: CDR1 SQVTM, CDR2 ANQGSEA. For the CDR3, the DNA is TGCAGCGTCACGTTGGGGGCCCAGAATCAGCCCCAGCATTTT. Translation gives CSVTLGAQNQPQHF. The full variable domain, its missing parts supplied by reference TRBV29-1 and TRBJ1-5, is SAVISQKPSRDICQRGTSLTIQCQVDSQVTMMFWYRQQPGQSLTLIATANQGSEATYESGFVIDKFPISRPNLTFSTLTVSNMSPEDSSIYLCSVTLGAQNQPQHFGDGTRLSIL.

The chain recombines TRBV19 with TRBJ2-3; D may be TRBD2 (5 bases). V dropped 0 bases and J dropped 2 bases, with 12 bases sitting between them. This CDR3 has 16 amino acids. Germline V gives CDR1 LNHDA, CDR2 SQIVND (reference sequence). DNA of the CDR3: TGTGCCAGTAGTATAGAAGGAGGAAGATCCACAGATACGCAGTATTTT. It specifies CASSIEGGRSTDTQYF.

The gene calls are TRBV5-8 and TRBJ2-5, with 7 positions matching TRBD2. The length of the CDR3 is 13 residues. The germline V gene encodes CDR1 SGHTS and CDR2 YDEGEE. The V and J ends lost 4 bases and 5 bases, in that order; junction bases with no gene match: 5. The CDR3 bases are TGTGCCAGCAGCAGCAGCGGGGTTGAGACCCAGTACTTC. It specifies CASSSSGVETQYF.

The rearrangement joins TRBV18 to TRBJ1-1, with TRBD1 matching 11 bases. The CDR3 contains 15 residues. V lost 6 bases to trimming and J lost 7 bases; unmatched junction nucleotides: 10. Germline loops: CDR1 KGHSH, CDR2 LQKENI. CDR3 loop: CASSPPGTGGFEAFF. CDR3 in DNA: TGTGCCAGCTCCCCCCCCGGGACAGGGGGTTTTGAAGCTTTCTTT.

The rearrangement joins TRBV28 to TRBJ1-5, with 7 bases that match TRBD1. CDR1 and CDR2 from the germline V gene are MDHEN and SYDVKM. This CDR3 is 15 amino acids long. V shed 4 bases, J shed 7 bases, and the junction held 10 bases outside the gene matches. The CDR3 sequence: CASSSGGGGEQPQHF. The DNA of the CDR3 is TGTGCCAGCAGTTCAGGCGGAGGGGGCGAACAGCCCCAGCATTTT.